Listed here is a single T cell receptor beta chain. The antigen this receptor binds is unknown. The library relied on the immunoSEQ multiplex PCR assay. For the multiplex PCR, a mixture combining 60 forward primers for TCR Vbeta segments and 13 reverse primers for TCR Jbeta segments was used. The CDR3 region of rearranged TCR beta genes was amplified from genomic DNA with a multiplex PCR assay. The amplified TCR beta libraries were sequenced on the Illumina HiSeq System as 87-base-pair reads. As for how the authors treated the data: Across the roughly 640 repertoires, a later analysis counted around 80 million unique TCR beta chains, around 10 million of which were shared by at least two donors. A nearest-neighbor algorithm error-corrected the raw reads and collapsed the reads into unique sequences, merging closely related sequences to remove PCR and sequencing errors. Alignment of CDR3 sequences to IMGT reference sequences was used to assign V, D and J gene segments. For a sequence to be retained, at least a six-nucleotide match to both a V gene segment and a J gene segment was required. Rearrangements were classified as productive when the CDR3 lacked stop codons and remained in frame with V and J, and all other rearrangements were classified as non-productive. Following IMGT convention, CDR3 was defined as the stretch from the second conserved V-encoded cysteine to the conserved J-encoded phenylalanine. Sequences without an unambiguous match to a single V gene segment were excluded from the earlier analysis of 450 to 650 of the donors. In an earlier analysis of some 590 of the donors, a V segment was called functional when productive rearrangements were above 56.7%, and segregating when the standard deviation between donors exceeded 5%. A statistical classification framework was developed to diagnose cytomegalovirus status using the catalog of TCR beta chain sequences. A later analysis assigned V and J genes by comparing TCR nucleotide sequences with IMGT/GENE-DB human TR gene sequences. In a later analysis, CDR3 sequences and most-parsimonious VDJ recombination scenarios were assigned using the TCRdist pipeline. In a later analysis, each TCR beta chain was defined by its CDR3 amino acid sequence together with its V-gene family, and reads lacking a unique V-gene family were excluded. In a later analysis, approximately 640 highly shared, low-generation-probability nucleotide sequences were removed to address suspected cross-contamination and a sequencing artifact. In a later analysis, a clonal expansion index was calculated for each public chain from normalized within-repertoire ranks of inferred template counts. In a later analysis, generation probabilities were computed using a VDJ recombination model fitted to out-of-frame rearrangements, and the results were checked against IGoR. In a later analysis, hypergeometric tests were used to score TCR-TCR, TCR-HLA and TCR-CMV co-occurrence, with a repertoire-size bias correction applied to TCR pairs. In a later analysis, false discovery rates were estimated by permuting HLA or CMV assignments 20 times. A later analysis grouped co-occurring TCRs with DBSCAN, adding TCRdist sequence similarity when clustering within HLA-allele-positive subsets. Repertoires with fewer than 30,000 or more than 120,000 public chains, plus five repertoires with anomalous nucleotide sharing, were excluded from co-occurrence clustering. TCRdb holds this immuneACCESS table with in-frame rearrangements only. Some clones are missing; in checked studies, unresolved V genes explain under half, and the rest has no known cause. That table gives V, J and clone size, and the DNA gave D and trimming. This sample's table lists 150,000 or so clones. The ten most abundant clones make up about 2% of the sample.

These data belong to a study of cytomegalovirus exposure and HLA in healthy donors (TCRdb year 2017). For context, the study as a whole: In an earlier analysis of around 540 of the donors, about 260 Gb of sequence data and 90 million to 130 million unique TCR beta sequences from 150 million to 200 million T cells were reported. Typing coverage differed by locus: A, B, C, DRB1 and DQB1 were typed in about 620-640 donors, DQA1 in about 500, DPA1 in 600 to 610, and DPB1 in around 440. Among the roughly 370 genotyped donors, approximately 76% belonged to the genetic ancestry cluster associated with self-reported Caucasian donors. Approximately 330 gigabases of sequencing data and roughly 80 million unique TCR sequences made up an early release that covered approximately 650 HLA-typed donors. Among 350 to 400 genotyped donors of the cohort, an average of around 240,000 unique TCR beta nucleotide sequences were sequenced per donor, roughly 18% of them non-productive. To predict cytomegalovirus infection status, the study brought together high-throughput TCR immunosequencing, statistical association of individual TCRs with disease status, and machine learning. The study aimed to test whether cataloging public T cell receptors could reveal signatures of past pathogen exposure. An earlier analysis of 587 of the donors used high-throughput TCR beta sequencing to judge whether each TCR beta V gene segment behaved as functional or pseudogenic. Along with the roughly 610-subject first cohort, a separate validation cohort of over a hundred different subjects was used. Every repertoire in the discovery cohort had been generated on one and the same sequencing platform. A later analysis re-analyzed previously published TCR beta repertoires from about 600 donors and added high-resolution HLA genotyping to study TCR occurrence patterns. The later analysis used no new phenotypic data to find candidate immune exposures, relying instead on TCR beta sequences and their occurrence across donors. HLA typing included class I and class II loci at four-digit resolution. Donor age, sex, ethnicity and CMV serostatus were compiled together with the repertoire data. Genome-wide SNP genotypes for about 65% of the roughly 700 donors were used in a later genetic analysis, which treated that subset as a discovery cohort. The study profiled the T cell repertoires of approximately 700 subjects by immunosequencing and related them to cytomegalovirus serostatus. A few DR-DQ haplotypes were handled as single units for association and clustering because linkage in the cohort was strong.

Including cysteine and phenylalanine, the CDR3 has 16 amino acids. Only CDR3 DNA is held: 48 bases, read in frame from base 1. In total, approximately 690 healthy bone marrow donors made up the cohort. At the time of sampling, every cohort member was nominally healthy, though immune exposures that went unrecorded were likely present. The donor tested CMV seronegative, placing the donor among the 350 or so seronegative members of the cohort. Every donor gave a peripheral blood sample, and the peripheral blood mononuclear cells from that sample were used for TCR beta sequencing. Genomic DNA extraction from the blood cell samples was performed with the Qiagen DNeasy Blood Extraction Kit. Overall results and qualifications from the work: A later analysis reported that several top co-occurrence clusters appeared linked to parvovirus B19, influenza, CMV and Epstein-Barr virus. Sequencing depth was assumed to be roughly uniform across donors in the presence/absence analyses, though that assumption may not hold. A later analysis found that TCR association rates varied across HLA loci, with DRB1 alleles showing the most associated TCRs and HLA-C alleles the fewest. A later analysis found that most CMV-associated TCR beta chains appeared HLA-restricted, with HLA associations seemingly driven largely by CMV exposure. Only TCR beta chains were sequenced in this cohort, and the absence of alpha or paired-chain data limited detectable features. When HLA alleles, especially DR and DQ, strongly co-occurred, TCR associations were difficult to assign to individual alleles. In a later genetic analysis, a missense DCLRE1C variant was associated with V-gene and J-gene trimming of TCR beta chains, and the association was replicated in an independent cohort. While some public TCRs were present in many individuals, most TCR sequences turned up only very rarely across donors. Linkage disequilibrium might explain the correlated functional status among segregating V segments, but an unknown experimental factor could not be excluded. A further reported finding was that TCR beta sequences accurately predicted the HLA-A and HLA-B alleles for most subjects in the first cohort. A cluster of highly shared sequence variants was judged likely to represent a technical artifact of the sequencing pipeline. Because some donors lacked HLA typing at each locus, the association tests relied only on the typed subset. In the study, 150 to 200 TCR beta chains were listed as associated with cytomegalovirus. Some IMGT-functional V segments, including TRBV6-2 and TRBV6-3, could not be distinguished by the 87-base-pair reads and were therefore excluded. A later genetic analysis reported fewer N-insertions in productive TCRs among donors in an Asian-associated ancestry cluster than the roughly 650-donor mean. Cytomegalovirus status was reported to be diagnosed by the classifier with high specificity and sensitivity in both the original and validation cohorts. In vitro tests confirmed that three of the cytomegalovirus-associated TCR beta chains recognize cytomegalovirus antigens. Over 15 rarely observed V segments, including chromosome 9 orphons, were excluded from the earlier analysis of about 610 of the donors because counts were too low. The authors suggested that the approach could potentially be generalized to other disease states and immunological phenotypes. Specific HLA alleles were associated with 15,000 to 20,000 TCR beta sequences at a false discovery rate of 0.05 in a later analysis. Broadly in line with IMGT annotations, most TCR beta V segments showed up in productive rearrangements about 87% or about 30% of the time in an earlier analysis of some 590 of the donors. The only immune exposure information available for the cohort was CMV serostatus. A later analysis found that HLA-associated TCR beta chains were more clonally expanded and had lower generation probabilities than equally common non-associated chains.

The sequenced sample was PBMCs. The V and J segments used are TRBV21-1 and TRBJ1-4. TRBV21-1 is an annotated pseudogene. The sequence came from a woman in her late teens or twenties in good health and CMV-seronegative. The bases read TGTGCCAGCAGCAAGTCCGGTCCCACGGGGAATGAAAAACTGTTTTTT. This gives the protein CASSKSGPTGNEKLFF.